This TCR beta chain was profiled in a study of shared T cell receptors in the human thymus. Libraries were prepared by immunoSEQ multiplex PCR; TCRdb keeps only in-frame clonotypes and omits some of them. The table includes approximately 730,000 clones, roughly 85% detected once. The germline V gene has CDR1 LNHDA and CDR2 SQIVND (reference sequence). Between the trimmed V and J ends, which lost 4 bases and 0 bases, there was a span of 13 bases. CDR3 length: 16 residues. This sample also appeared in a second study, on human thymus T cells. From that study: Corrective heart surgery yielded the resections from which the thymus tissue came. Among unrelated individuals, related research reported thymic repertoires that overlapped highly.

Sample: thymocytes. This sequence joins TRBV19 and TRBJ1-3, with D uncertain. This clonotype originated in a girl under three years old with a congenital heart defect. The CDR3: CASSNRSACSGNTIYF. The CDR3 nucleotides read TGTGCCAGTAGTAATAGGAGCGCCTGCTCTGGAAACACCATATATTTT.